These 18 T cell receptor beta chains came from one sample sequenced in a study of cytomegalovirus exposure and HLA in healthy donors. Here immunoSEQ multiplex PCR was the method, and the copy in TCRdb shows in-frame clones only, minus some. The sample shows 150,000 to 200,000 clones, about 86% of them seen only once. Sequenced sample: PBMCs. These receptor sequences come from a young woman in good health and CMV-seronegative.

The J gene is TRBJ1-5, the V gene TRBV27; D ambiguous. CDR1 and CDR2 from the germline V gene are MNHEY and SMNVEV (reference sequence). CDR3 length: 14 amino acids. Trimming took off 8 bases at V and 3 bases at J, with 14 bases between the two ends. The CDR3 loop reads CASRLAELNQPQHF. CDR3 in DNA: TGTGCCAGCCGCCTTGCGGAGCTCAATCAGCCCCAGCATTTT.

This clone was found once. The chain links TRBV4-3 to TRBJ2-1; the match to TRBD2 covers 9 bases. The CDR3 is 14 amino acids. The germline gives CDR1 LGHNA, CDR2 YSLEER. Losses at the gene ends were 2 bases for V and 7 bases for J; bases not matched to a gene: 3. CDR3 DNA sequence: TGCGCCAGCAGCCAACTAGCGGGGAGTAATGAGCAGTTCTTC. This sequence encodes CASSQLAGSNEQFF.

The chain recombines TRBV4-2 with TRBJ1-3; D possibly corresponds to TRBD1 (5 bases). Trimming left V 0 bases short and J 8 bases short, with 14 bases between. The CDR3 is made up of 15 amino acids. Germline CDR1 LGHNA, CDR2 YNFKEQ. As DNA, the CDR3 is TGTGCCAGCAGCCAAGATCTCCAGGGATGGGACACCATATATTTT. Amino acids: CASSQDLQGWDTIYF.

The chain is built from TRBV13 and TRBJ2-1; TRBD2 matches at 10 bases. The ends lost 4 bases at V and 0 bases at J; junction bases unmatched: 3. Germline-derived CDR1 and CDR2 are PRHDT and FYEKMQ (reference sequence). The CDR3 is 16 amino acids. In DNA, the CDR3 is TGTGCCAGCAGCTACCTAGCGGGGGACTCCTACAATGAGCAGTTCTTC. Its translation is CASSYLAGDSYNEQFF.

This sequence joins TRBV6-1 and TRBJ1-4, with 9 bases matching TRBD1. J lost 8 bases, V lost 4 bases, and 5 bases had no gene match. Germline values: CDR1 MNHNS, CDR2 SASEGT. The CDR3 covers 14 residues. In DNA, the CDR3 is TGTGCCAGCAGTGTGGACAGGGGATCGGAAAAACTGTTTTTT. Translating it yields CASSVDRGSEKLFF.

This clone was detected only once. The CDR3: CASSPPGTANSPLHF. The CDR3 region has the DNA TGTGCCAGCAGCCCACCCGGGACAGCGAATTCACCCCTCCACTTT. V gene TRBV7-9 combines with J gene TRBJ1-6; 7 bases are a match to TRBD1. Trimming cost V 5 bases and J 7 bases; bases outside gene matches: 8. The CDR3 length is 15 residues. The V gene's germline CDR1 is SEHNR and CDR2 FQNEAQ (reference sequence).

The CDR3 bases are TGCGCCAGCAGCCAAACCACCGGGACAGGTCTTACCTACGAGCAGTACTTC. It translates to CASSQTTGTGLTYEQYF. The rearrangement uses TRBV4-1 and TRBJ2-7; 8 nucleotides match TRBD1. V lost 2 bases, J lost 2 bases, and 11 bases stayed unmatched. Germline V gene sequence: CDR1 MGHRA, CDR2 YSYEKL. This CDR3 comprises 17 residues.

The chain has TRBV6-1 and TRBJ2-7; TRBD2 is a possible D gene (6 bases). CDR1 is MNHNS and CDR2 is SASEGT in the germline V gene. The CDR3 is made up of 12 amino acids. Deletions cut 5 bases from V and 11 bases from J, with 16 bases between. This CDR3 reads CASSSGLPAEYF. In DNA, the CDR3 is TGTGCCAGCAGTTCGGGACTTCCAGCGGAGTACTTC.

Only one count was recorded for this clone. The rearrangement joins TRBV4-1 to TRBJ1-5, with a possible D match to TRBD1 (6 bases). Trimming shortened V by 3 bases and J by 6 bases, and 12 bases separated the two germline ends. CDR1 and CDR2 from the germline V gene are MGHRA and YSYEKL. This CDR3 has 14 residues. Here the CDR3 reads CASSHGTLGQPQHF. The CDR3 region has the DNA TGCGCCAGCAGCCACGGGACATTAGGTCAGCCCCAGCATTTT.

This rearrangement joins TRBV23-1 to TRBJ1-5, with D perhaps TRBD1 (6 bases). TRBV23-1 is labeled an ORF, and its function is uncertain. Deletions cut 2 bases from V and 7 bases from J, with 12 bases between. CDR3 length: 14 amino acids. CDR3 amino acids: CASSQQQGEQPQHF. The CDR3 region has the DNA TGCGCCAGCAGTCAACAACAGGGAGAGCAGCCCCAGCATTTT.

The rearrangement uses TRBV25-1 and TRBJ1-2, with D tentatively TRBD1 (6 bases). The CDR3 consists of 17 residues. Germline CDR1 is MGHDK and CDR2 is SYGVNS. V dropped 2 bases and J dropped 8 bases, with 24 bases sitting between them. CDR3 DNA: TGTGCCAGCAGTGAAATTAACGAGGGGGTGGGGGTCTACGGCTACACCTTC. This sequence encodes CASSEINEGVGVYGYTF.

The J gene is TRBJ2-7, the V gene TRBV6-1, with 7 bases that match TRBD1. J was trimmed by 2 bases and V by 1 base; bases with no gene match: 5. The CDR3 loop spans 15 amino acids. Germline CDR1 MNHNS, CDR2 SASEGT. As DNA, the CDR3 is TGTGCCAGCAGTGAAGGGCCCCAGGGGGCCTACGAGCAGTACTTC. Translating it yields CASSEGPQGAYEQYF.

This sequence joins TRBV5-6 and TRBJ1-1; tentative D call: TRBD1 (5 bases). Trimming cost V 5 bases and J 5 bases, with 13 bases left between them. CDR1 and CDR2 from the germline V gene are SGHDT and YYEEEE. The CDR3 is 13 amino acids. The CDR3 nucleotides read TGTGCCAGCAGAAAGGCCGGGGGGACTGAAGCTTTCTTT. Its translation is CASRKAGGTEAFF.

V and J are TRBV4-1 and TRBJ2-3; tentatively, D is TRBD1 (6 bases). V was cut by 3 bases and J by 4 bases, with 11 bases left in between. Germline CDR1 reads MGHRA; CDR2 reads YSYEKL. The CDR3 is 14 residues long. CDR3 sequence reads: CASSQVTGSDTQYF. The CDR3 bases are TGCGCCAGCAGCCAGGTTACAGGGTCAGATACGCAGTATTTT.

The rearrangement links TRBV29-1 to TRBJ2-5; 7 bases line up with TRBD1. With V trimmed by 5 bases and J by 2 bases, 14 bases remained unmatched. CDR1 and CDR2 from the germline V gene are SQVTM and ANQGSEA. The CDR3 length is 16 residues. As DNA, the CDR3 is TGCAGCGTTATAGGGGCACAGGGGCGATATCAAGAGACCCAGTACTTC. Amino acid sequence: CSVIGAQGRYQETQYF.

The V call is TRBV6-6, the J call TRBJ1-2; TRBD1 matches 10 bases. The length of the CDR3 is 15 residues. The germline V gene encodes CDR1 MNHNY and CDR2 SVGAGI (reference sequence). The V gene end was trimmed by 6 bases and the J gene end by 4 bases; junction bases not matched to a gene: 8. The CDR3 loop reads CASRPTDRGFYGYTF. The CDR3 nucleotides are TGTGCCAGCAGACCCACGGACAGGGGGTTCTATGGCTACACCTTC.

The chain employs TRBV11-2 and TRBJ2-6, with 7 bases aligning to TRBD1. V gave up 5 bases and J gave up 2 bases; unmatched junction bases: 9. Germline values: CDR1 SGHAT, CDR2 FQNNGV. The CDR3 covers 17 residues. The CDR3 here is CASSINSGTAGANVLTF. Here the CDR3 DNA reads TGTGCCAGCAGCATAAACTCCGGGACAGCTGGGGCCAACGTCCTGACTTTC.

The CDR3 DNA is TGTGCCAGCAGTTACCCGGCGGAGGGGTCCCATGAGCAGTTCTTC. Translation gives CASSYPAEGSHEQFF. V and J are TRBV6-5 and TRBJ2-1, with D possibly being TRBD2 (6 bases). With 2 bases removed from V and 8 bases from J, the gap between germline ends came to 16 bases. This CDR3 has 15 amino acids. CDR1 MNHEY and CDR2 SVGAGI come from the germline V gene.